The T cell receptor (beta chain) under discussion was sequenced for a study of T-cell memory formation after mild COVID-19. Study details: Largely donor-specific sequence clusters came from a couple of donors.

Remarks on this clonotype: Antigen unknown.

Overall study results and limits: Clones which contracted sat mainly in CM and EM if CD4+, and in EMRA if CD8+.

The CDR3 runs to 15 residues. Germline V gives CDR1 SNHLY, CDR2 FYNNEI. J lost 2 bases, V lost 7 bases, and 8 bases had no gene match. TCRdb called the 5' RACE reads again in MiXCR, with one record for every CDR3 protein. The repertoire holds nearly 250,000 distinct CDR3 sequences, with 15% as singletons. Sequenced material: PBMCs or a T cell subset sorted from them (not recorded which). The TCR sequence derives from an adult woman who had mild COVID-19 (a few samples of this study predate the infection). Cell type and time point are not known. The J gene is TRBJ2-7, the V gene TRBV2; 10 bases align to TRBD1. This CDR3 is CASNTPGQGTYEQYF. The CDR3, as DNA: TGTGCCAGCAATACTCCGGGACAGGGGACCTACGAGCAGTACTTC.